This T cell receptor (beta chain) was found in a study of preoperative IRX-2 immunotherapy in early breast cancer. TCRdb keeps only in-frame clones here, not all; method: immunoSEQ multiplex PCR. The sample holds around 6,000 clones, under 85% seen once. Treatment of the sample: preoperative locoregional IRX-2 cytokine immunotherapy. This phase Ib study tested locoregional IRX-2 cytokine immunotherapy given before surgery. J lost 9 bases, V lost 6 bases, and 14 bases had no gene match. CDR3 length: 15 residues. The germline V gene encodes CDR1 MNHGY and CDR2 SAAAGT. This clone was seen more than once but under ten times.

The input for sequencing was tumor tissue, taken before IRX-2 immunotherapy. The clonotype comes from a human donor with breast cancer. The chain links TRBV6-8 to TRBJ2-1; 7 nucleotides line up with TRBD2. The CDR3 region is CASRPFSGSSGEQFF. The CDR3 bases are TGTGCCAGCAGGCCCTTTAGCGGGTCTAGCGGTGAGCAGTTCTTC.